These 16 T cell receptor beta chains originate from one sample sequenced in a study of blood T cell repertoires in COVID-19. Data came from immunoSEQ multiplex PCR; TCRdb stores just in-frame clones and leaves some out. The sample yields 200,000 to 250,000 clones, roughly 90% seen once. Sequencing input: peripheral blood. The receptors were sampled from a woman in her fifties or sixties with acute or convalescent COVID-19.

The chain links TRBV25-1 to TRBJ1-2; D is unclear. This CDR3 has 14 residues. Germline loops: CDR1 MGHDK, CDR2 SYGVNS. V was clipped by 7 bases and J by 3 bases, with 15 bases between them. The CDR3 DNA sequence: TGTGCCAGCACTCAAGCCGGCGGATACTATGGCTACACCTTC. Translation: CASTQAGGYYGYTF.

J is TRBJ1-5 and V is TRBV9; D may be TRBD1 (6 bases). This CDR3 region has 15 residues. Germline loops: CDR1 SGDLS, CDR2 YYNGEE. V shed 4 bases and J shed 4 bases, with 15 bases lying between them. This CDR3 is CASSQGPGQNQPQHF. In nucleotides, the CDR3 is TGTGCCAGCAGCCAGGGACCGGGACAAAATCAGCCCCAGCATTTT. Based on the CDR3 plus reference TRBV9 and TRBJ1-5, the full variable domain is DSGVTQTPKHLITATGQRVTLRCSPRSGDLSVYWYQQSLDQGLQFLIQYYNGEERAKGNILERFSAQQFPDLHSELNLSSLELGDSALYFCASSQGPGQNQPQHFGDGTRLSIL.

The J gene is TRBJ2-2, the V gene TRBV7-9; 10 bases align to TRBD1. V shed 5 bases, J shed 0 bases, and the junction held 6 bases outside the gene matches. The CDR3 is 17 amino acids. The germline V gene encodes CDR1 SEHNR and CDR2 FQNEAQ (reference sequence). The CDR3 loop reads CASSKRTGGPNTGELFF. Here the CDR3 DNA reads TGTGCCAGCAGCAAAAGGACAGGGGGACCGAACACCGGGGAGCTGTTTTTT.

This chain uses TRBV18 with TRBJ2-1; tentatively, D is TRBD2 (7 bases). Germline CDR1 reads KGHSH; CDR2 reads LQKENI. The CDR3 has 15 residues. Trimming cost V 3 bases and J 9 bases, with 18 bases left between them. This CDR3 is CASSPDAGATGEQFF. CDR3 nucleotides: TGTGCCAGCTCACCCGATGCGGGGGCTACAGGTGAGCAGTTCTTC.

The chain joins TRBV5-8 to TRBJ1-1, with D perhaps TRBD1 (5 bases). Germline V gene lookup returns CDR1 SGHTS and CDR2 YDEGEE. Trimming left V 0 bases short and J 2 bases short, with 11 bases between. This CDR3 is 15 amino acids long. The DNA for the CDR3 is TGTGCCAGCAGCTTGGTCAGCAGGGCCAACACTGAAGCTTTCTTT. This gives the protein CASSLVSRANTEAFF.

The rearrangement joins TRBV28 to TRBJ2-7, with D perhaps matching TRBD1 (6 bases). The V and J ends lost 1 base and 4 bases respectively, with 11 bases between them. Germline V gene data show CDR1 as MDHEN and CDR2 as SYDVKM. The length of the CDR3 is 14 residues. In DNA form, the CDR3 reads TGTGCCAGCAGTTTATTGGGGGCATCTTACGAGCAGTACTTC. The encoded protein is CASSLLGASYEQYF.

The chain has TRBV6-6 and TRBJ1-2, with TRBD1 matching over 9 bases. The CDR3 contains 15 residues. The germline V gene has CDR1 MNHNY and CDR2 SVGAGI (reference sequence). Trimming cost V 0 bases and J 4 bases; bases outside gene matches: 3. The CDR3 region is CASSYSGQGPYGYTF. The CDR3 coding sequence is TGTGCCAGCAGTTACTCCGGACAGGGGCCCTATGGCTACACCTTC.

CDR3 in amino acids: CASSSRTGTYYGYTF. In nucleotides, the CDR3 is TGTGCCAGCAGTTCGCGGACAGGGACATACTATGGCTACACCTTC. The chain is built from TRBV5-8 and TRBJ1-2, with 8 bases matching TRBD1. In germline, CDR1 is SGHTS, CDR2 YDEGEE. With 5 bases clipped from V and 3 bases from J, the junction kept 9 bases outside the gene matches. CDR3 size: 15 residues.

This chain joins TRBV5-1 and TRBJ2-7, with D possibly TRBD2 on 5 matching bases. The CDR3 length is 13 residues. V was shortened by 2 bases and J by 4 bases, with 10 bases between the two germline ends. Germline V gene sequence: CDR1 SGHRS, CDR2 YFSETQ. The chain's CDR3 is CASSFEGMYEQYF. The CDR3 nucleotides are TGCGCCAGCAGCTTTGAGGGCATGTACGAGCAGTACTTC.

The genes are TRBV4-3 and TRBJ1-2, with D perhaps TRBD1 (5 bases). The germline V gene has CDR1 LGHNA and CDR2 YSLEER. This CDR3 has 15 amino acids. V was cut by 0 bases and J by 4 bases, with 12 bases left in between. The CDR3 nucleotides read TGCGCCAGCAGCCAAGAGCAGGGTAGGGGCTATGGCTACACCTTC. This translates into CASSQEQGRGYGYTF.

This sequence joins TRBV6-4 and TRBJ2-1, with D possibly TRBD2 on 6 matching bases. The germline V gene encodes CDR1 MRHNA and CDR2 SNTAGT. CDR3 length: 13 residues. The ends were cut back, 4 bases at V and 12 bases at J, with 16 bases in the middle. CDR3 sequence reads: CASSVVSGLLQFF. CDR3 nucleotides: TGTGCCAGCAGTGTGGTGTCAGGACTATTGCAGTTCTTC.

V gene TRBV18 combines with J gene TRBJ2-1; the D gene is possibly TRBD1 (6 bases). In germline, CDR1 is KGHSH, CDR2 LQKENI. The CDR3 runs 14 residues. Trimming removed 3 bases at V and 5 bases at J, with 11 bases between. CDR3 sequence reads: CASSPTGQNNEQFF. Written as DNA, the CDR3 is TGTGCCAGCTCACCCACCGGACAGAACAATGAGCAGTTCTTC.

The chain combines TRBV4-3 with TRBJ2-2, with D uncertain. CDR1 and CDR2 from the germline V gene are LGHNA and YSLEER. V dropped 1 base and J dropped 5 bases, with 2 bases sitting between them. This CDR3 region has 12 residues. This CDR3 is CASSQATGELFF. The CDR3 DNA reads TGCGCCAGCAGCCAAGCGACCGGGGAGCTGTTTTTT.

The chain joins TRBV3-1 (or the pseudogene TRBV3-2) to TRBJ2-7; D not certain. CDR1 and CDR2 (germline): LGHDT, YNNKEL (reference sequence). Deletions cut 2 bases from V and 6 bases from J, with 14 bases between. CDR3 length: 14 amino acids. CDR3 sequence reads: CASSQSAAQVEQYF. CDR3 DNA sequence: TGTGCCAGCAGCCAATCTGCAGCCCAGGTCGAGCAGTACTTC.

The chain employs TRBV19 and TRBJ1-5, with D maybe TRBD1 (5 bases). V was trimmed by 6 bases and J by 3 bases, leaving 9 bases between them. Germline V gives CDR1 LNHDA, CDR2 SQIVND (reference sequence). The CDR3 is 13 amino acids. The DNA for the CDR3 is TGTGCCAGTAGGCGGACATACAATCAGCCCCAGCATTTT. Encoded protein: CASRRTYNQPQHF.

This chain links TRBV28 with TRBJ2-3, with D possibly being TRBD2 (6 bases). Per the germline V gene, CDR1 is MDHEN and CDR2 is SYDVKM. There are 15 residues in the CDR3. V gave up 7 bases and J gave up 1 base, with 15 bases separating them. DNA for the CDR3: TGTGCCAGCACCCCACAGGAGGGAGGCACAGATACGCAGTATTTT. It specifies CASTPQEGGTDTQYF.